The text below deals with one T cell receptor beta chain. The data originate from a study of shared T cell receptors in the human thymus. The method was immunoSEQ multiplex PCR; TCRdb's version includes in-frame clones alone and lacks a portion of them. Counted here are 650,000 to 950,000 clones, approximately 85% occurring once; the ten biggest clones make up roughly 0.01%. This CDR3 spans 10 amino acids. V lost 5 bases and J 8 bases, leaving 9 bases between the germline ends. The germline V gene has CDR1 SQVTM and CDR2 ANQGSEA. These data also formed part of another study, on human thymus T cells. Per that paper: Related research found strongly overlapping thymic repertoires in unrelated individuals.

The sequence was collected from a girl under three years old with a congenital heart defect. Sequenced sample: thymocytes. This rearrangement joins TRBV29-1 to TRBJ1-1; no reliable D call. This CDR3 reads CSVLRGEAFF. In DNA, the CDR3 is TGCAGCGTTTTACGAGGGGAAGCTTTCTTT.